These T cell receptor beta chains were read from a single sample in a study of molecular identifiers for immune sequencing clone quantification. A single record per CDR3 protein comes from TCRdb applying MiXCR to the PCR reads. The sample has over 550,000 distinct CDR3 sequences; roughly 27% are singletons. Sequenced input: naive CD8+ T cells from blood, with Jurkat cell RNA spiked in. These receptors came from a human donor in good health. Some libraries in this study had Jurkat cell RNA spiked in. CDR3s include the opening cysteine and the closing phenylalanine or tryptophan. A D gene is named only where the DNA matches it firmly. The size field is filled for only some rows; it gives once, few, many or a size class.

size: -; V: TRBV20-1; D: -; J: TRBJ2-1; DNA: TGCAGTGCCCCCCGACTCTTATACAATGAGCAGTTCTTC; CDR3: CSAPRLLYNEQFF
size: many; V: TRBV5-4; D: -; J: TRBJ1-1; DNA: TGTGCCAGCAGCTTCGGAGAAACTGAAGCTTTCTTT; CDR3: CASSFGETEAFF
size: many; V: TRBV29-1; D: TRBD1; J: TRBJ1-1; DNA: TGCAGCGTTGCCGGGACTGACAGGGGGGGCACTGAAGCTTTCTTT; CDR3: CSVAGTDRGGTEAFF
size: -; V: TRBV29-1; D: -; J: TRBJ2-1; DNA: TGCAGCGAGGTAGGGACACACTCCTACAATGAGCAGTTCTTC; CDR3: CSEVGTHSYNEQFF
size: -; V: TRBV6-1; D: -; J: TRBJ1-5; DNA: TGTGCCAGCGCAGGGCAGATCTATAGCAATCAGCCCCAGCATTTT; CDR3: CASAGQIYSNQPQHF
size: few; V: TRBV27; D: -; J: TRBJ2-7; DNA: TGTGCCAGCAGTTCCATCGACACCTTCGAGCAGTACTTC; CDR3: CASSSIDTFEQYF
size: -; V: TRBV5-5; D: TRBD2; J: TRBJ2-7; DNA: TGTGCCAGCAGCTTTGGACTAGCGGGAGTGCGGTACGAGCAGTACTTC; CDR3: CASSFGLAGVRYEQYF
size: many; V: TRBV29-1; D: TRBD1; J: TRBJ2-2; DNA: TGCAGCGCGACAGGGTCTACCGGGGAGCTGTTTTTT; CDR3: CSATGSTGELFF
size: -; V: TRBV7-6; D: -; J: TRBJ2-1; DNA: TGTGCCAGCAGCGCGCGGGACACCTACAATGAGCAGTTCTTC; CDR3: CASSARDTYNEQFF
size: -; V: TRBV29-1; D: -; J: TRBJ2-1; DNA: TGCAGCGGCTTGGGGGAGGGGGCGAACAATAAGCAGTTCTTC; CDR3: CSGLGEGANNKQFF
size: -; V: TRBV27; D: -; J: TRBJ2-7; DNA: TGTGCCAGCCGCCCGGATCGCCCGGGGGCTTCCTACGAGCCTTACTTC; CDR3: CASRPDRPGASYEPYF
size: -; V: TRBV6-1; D: TRBD1; J: TRBJ2-2; DNA: TGTGCCAGCAGTGACGGGACAGGGGGGATCACCGGGGAGCTGTTTTTT; CDR3: CASSDGTGGITGELFF
size: -; V: TRBV7-9; D: TRBD2; J: TRBJ2-1; DNA: TGTGCCAGCAGCTCTGGACTAGACTACAATGAGCAGTTCTTC; CDR3: CASSSGLDYNEQFF
size: many; V: TRBV6-5; D: -; J: TRBJ2-1; DNA: TGTGCCAGCAGTTACGAAAGGGGCGCCTACAATGAGCAGTTCTTC; CDR3: CASSYERGAYNEQFF
size: -; V: TRBV20-1; D: -; J: TRBJ2-7; DNA: TGCAGTGCTGGTTTGCGGTTAGGGGAGCAGTACTTC; CDR3: CSAGLRLGEQYF
size: -; V: TRBV6-1; D: TRBD1; J: TRBJ2-3; DNA: TGTGCCAGCAGCCGACAGGGTCATTGGACAGATACGCAGTATTTT; CDR3: CASSRQGHWTDTQYF
size: many; V: TRBV5-5; D: TRBD2; J: TRBJ2-3; DNA: TGTGCCAGCAGCTTGGAAGCGGGAGGCCCAGATACGCAGTATTTT; CDR3: CASSLEAGGPDTQYF
size: few; V: TRBV21-1; D: -; J: TRBJ2-3; DNA: TGTGCCAGCAGCGTCCCGGGGACTTGCACAGATACGCAGTATTTT; CDR3: CASSVPGTCTDTQYF
size: -; V: TRBV12-3/TRBV12-4; D: -; J: TRBJ1-1; DNA: TGTGCCAGCAGTTTGGGGGCGTGCACTGAAGCTTTCTTT; CDR3: CASSLGACTEAFF
size: -; V: TRBV7-6; D: TRBD2; J: TRBJ2-7; DNA: TGTGCCAGCAGTTCCAGCCTAGCGGGAGGCGAGCAGTACTTC; CDR3: CASSSSLAGGEQYF
size: few; V: TRBV18; D: -; J: TRBJ1-2; DNA: TGTGCCAGCTCACCACCGGATTCTCCTGGGGGCTACACCTTC; CDR3: CASSPPDSPGGYTF
size: -; V: TRBV7-9; D: -; J: TRBJ2-2; DNA: TGTGCCAGCAGCTTACTCGAAGCGAACACCGGGGAGCTGTTTTTT; CDR3: CASSLLEANTGELFF
size: few; V: TRBV7-9; D: -; J: TRBJ2-5; DNA: TGTGCCAGCAGCTCAACCCCCGGGACACCAGAGACCCAGTACTTC; CDR3: CASSSTPGTPETQYF
size: -; V: TRBV20-1; D: -; J: TRBJ2-7; DNA: TGCAGTGCTAGAGATGGAATAGCGACTATATCCTACGAGCAGTACTTC; CDR3: CSARDGIATISYEQYF
size: many; V: TRBV7-9; D: TRBD2; J: TRBJ2-7; DNA: TGTGCCAGCAGCTACGATACTAGCGGCCCCTACGAGCAGTACTTC; CDR3: CASSYDTSGPYEQYF
size: few; V: TRBV25-1; D: TRBD1; J: TRBJ2-7; DNA: TGTGCCAGCAGTGAATATGAGGGGGCATACGAGCAGTACTTC; CDR3: CASSEYEGAYEQYF
size: many; V: TRBV4-3; D: -; J: TRBJ1-1; DNA: TGCGCCAGCAGTCAAGCGAGGACCGACAACACTGAAGCTTTCTTT; CDR3: CASSQARTDNTEAFF
size: -; V: TRBV24-1; D: TRBD1; J: TRBJ2-5; DNA: TGTGCCACCGGTGAGTGGGACAGTTACCAAGAGACCCAGTACTTC; CDR3: CATGEWDSYQETQYF
size: -; V: TRBV6-2/TRBV6-3; D: -; J: TRBJ1-4; DNA: TGTGCCAGCAGTGAGACGCCAGATGGGGGGAGTAATGAAAAACTGTTTTTT; CDR3: CASSETPDGGSNEKLFF
size: -; V: TRBV9; D: -; J: TRBJ1-1; DNA: TGTGCCAGCAGCGTACTCGGCGGCGGCACTGAAGCTTTCTTT; CDR3: CASSVLGGGTEAFF
size: once; V: TRBV19; D: TRBD2; J: TRBJ2-7; DNA: TGTGCCAGTAGCCAAATCCTCGGGACTAACCCCCACGAGCAGTACTTC; CDR3: CASSQILGTNPHEQYF
size: -; V: TRBV12-3/TRBV12-4; D: -; J: TRBJ2-5; DNA: TGTGCCAGCAACCCTGGGGGAACCCAAGAGACCCAGTACTTC; CDR3: CASNPGGTQETQYF
size: few; V: TRBV5-6; D: -; J: TRBJ2-7; DNA: TGTGCCAGCAGCGGGGACGGACCCTACGAGCAGTACTTC; CDR3: CASSGDGPYEQYF
size: -; V: TRBV30; D: -; J: TRBJ1-1; DNA: TGTGCCTGGAGAGCAGACCCGAACACTGAAGCTTTCTTT; CDR3: CAWRADPNTEAFF
size: many; V: TRBV7-9; D: -; J: TRBJ1-5; DNA: TGTGCCAGCAGCTCGGAGAACTATCAGCCCCAGCATTTT; CDR3: CASSSENYQPQHF
size: -; V: TRBV5-3; D: TRBD2; J: TRBJ2-7; DNA: TGTGCCAGCAGCCAGGGACTAGCGGGACCTGACTACGAGCAGTACTTC; CDR3: CASSQGLAGPDYEQYF
size: -; V: TRBV3-1; D: -; J: TRBJ2-3; DNA: TGTGCCAGCAGCCAGCGTGGGGTCCTCGATACGCAGTATTTT; CDR3: CASSQRGVLDTQYF
size: few; V: TRBV12-3/TRBV12-4; D: TRBD2; J: TRBJ2-7; DNA: TGTGCCCGCAGCCTAGGACTAGCGGGGGGGTACGAGCAGTACTTC; CDR3: CARSLGLAGGYEQYF
size: -; V: TRBV10-2; D: TRBD1; J: TRBJ2-7; DNA: TGCGCCAGCAGTGACAGACAGGGGGGCTACGAGCAGTACTTC; CDR3: CASSDRQGGYEQYF
size: -; V: TRBV11-2; D: TRBD1; J: TRBJ2-7; DNA: TGTGCCAGCAGCCTGGACAGGCGAAACTCCTACGAGCAGTACTTC; CDR3: CASSLDRRNSYEQYF